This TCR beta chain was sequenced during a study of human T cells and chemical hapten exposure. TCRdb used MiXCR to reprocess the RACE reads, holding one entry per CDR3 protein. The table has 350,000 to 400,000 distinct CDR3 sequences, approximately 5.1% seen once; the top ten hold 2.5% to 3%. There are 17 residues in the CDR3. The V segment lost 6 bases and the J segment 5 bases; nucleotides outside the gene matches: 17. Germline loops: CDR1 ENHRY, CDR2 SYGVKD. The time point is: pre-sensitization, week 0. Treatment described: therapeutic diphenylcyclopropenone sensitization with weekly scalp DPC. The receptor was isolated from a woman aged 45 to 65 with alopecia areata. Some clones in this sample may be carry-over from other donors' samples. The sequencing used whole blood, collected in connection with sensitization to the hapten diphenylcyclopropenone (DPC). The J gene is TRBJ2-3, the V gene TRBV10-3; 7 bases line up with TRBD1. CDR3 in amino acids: CAISDWKGDSFGDTQYF. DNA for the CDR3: TGTGCCATCAGCGATTGGAAAGGGGACAGCTTCGGAGATACGCAGTATTTT.